The clone carrying this TCR beta chain was observed once. The antigen remains unidentified. CDR1 and CDR2 (germline): MGHDK, SYGVNS. Trimming shortened V by 4 bases and J by 2 bases, and 11 bases separated the two germline ends. The length of the CDR3 is 14 residues. This sample is part of a study of graft-versus-host responses after intestinal transplantation. Across the study: The whole recipient group had anti-thymocyte globulin induction followed by tacrolimus and steroids for around three years.

Overall study results and limits: Investigators detected GvH clones in recipient marrow, with some emerging earlier in ileum or blood.

Profiled with immunoSEQ multiplex PCR; TCRdb holds only in-frame clones, not every one. This table holds some 85,000 clones, 80% to 90% found once. This specimen consisted of unstimulated CD8+ T cells sorted from spleen or lymph node cells, obtained before transplant. V is TRBV25-1 and J is TRBJ2-5; D is possibly TRBD1 (5 bases). The TCR sequence derives from a human donor who was the organ donor for an intestinal transplant. CDR3 amino acids: CASSVGQNQETQYF. CDR3 in DNA: TGTGCCAGCAGTGTCGGACAAAATCAAGAGACCCAGTACTTC.